This T cell receptor (beta chain) derives from a study of T cells in Graves' hyperthyroidism and ophthalmopathy (dated by TCRdb to between 2017 and 2020). For context, the study as a whole: Peripheral blood samples were taken at initial diagnosis, before any treatment was given. A discovery cohort of fewer than 110 patients, approximately 44 with Graves' ophthalmopathy and about 60 with stable Graves' hyperthyroidism, was used to find distinguishing TCR V-J signatures. The 75 to 100 discovery patients were randomly split 7:3 into training and test sets. In several Graves' hyperthyroidism patients, the study also compared T-cell repertoires from thyroid tissue with T-cell repertoires from blood. The paper reports TCR Vbeta CDR3 sequencing of more than 120 peripheral blood samples: around 45 ophthalmopathy, under 80 hyperthyroidism and approximately 17 progressor patients. Following sampling, methimazole starting at 30 mg daily was given to hyperthyroidism patients, and high-dose intravenous methylprednisolone was given to ophthalmopathy patients. Prospective prediction of ophthalmopathy was tested in an independent validation cohort consisting of 18 hyperthyroidism patients and around 17 patients who later progressed to ophthalmopathy. The full study reports these points: Sample size was not statistically predetermined, and investigators were not blinded to group allocation. In validation, the model predicted progression to ophthalmopathy a median of roughly 6.2 months before onset, with about 70% sensitivity and 72.22% specificity. Most expanded thyroid clonotypes (frequency above 0.001) were also found in blood, which suggests that blood repertoires may mirror thyroid immune responses. In cross-validation, a model built on a 13 V-J signature told ophthalmopathy apart from stable hyperthyroidism with approximately 90% sensitivity and about 81% specificity, and in testing the same model reached 80%/75%.

Ophthalmopathy patients had moderately to severely active disease, with a Clinical Activity Score of 3 or more, a NOSPECS grade of 4 or more, and a disease duration of less than 3 months. The study excluded patients with uncontrolled infections, other autoimmune diseases, pregnancy or lactation. Diagnoses were established on the basis of clinical symptoms, serum thyroxine and TRAb, thyroid ultrasound, and orbital computed tomography. Ficoll-Paque density gradient centrifugation was used to isolate PBMCs from 8.5 to 10 ml of fresh peripheral blood. Trizol reagent was used to extract total RNA, and RNA quality was then checked on an Agilent 2100 Bioanalyzer. Cut back by 4 bases and 2 bases, the V and J ends lie 14 bases apart. The germline V gene yields SGHTA for CDR1 and FQGNSA for CDR2. The CDR3 holds 15 amino acids from the cysteine to the phenylalanine. CDR3 DNA only is kept here, 45 bases in frame from base 1.

Amplification of TCR beta CDR3 regions was carried out from RNA transcripts. For the first round of RT-PCR on the TCR CDR3, the HTBI primer set was used together with the Qiagen OneStep RT-PCR kit. The libraries were constructed in a second round of multiplex PCR and then size-selected and purified. The libraries were sequenced on an Illumina HiSeq2000 using paired-end 100 bp reads. In the authors' own workflow: SOAPnuke was used to process the raw data, throwing out any read that contained adapters or uncalled bases, had a mean Phred below 15, or lacked an exact constant-primer or identifier match. COPE v1.2.5 was used to merge the high-quality paired reads, and each unique nucleotide sequence was defined as a clonotype. MiTCR v1.1 was used to align the clonotypes against IMGT TRBV, TRBD and TRBJ reference segments. Only V-J combinations with frequency above 0.0001, covering 99.2% of repertoires, were analysed. A TCS score was defined as the ratio of F50 (clonal expansion) to E x V (chaos), with BLOSUM62-based TCRdist applied between CDR3 peptides within each V-J. Welch's t-statistics and random forest reduced 514 V-J features to 13, which were used in a naive Bayes classifier (R e1071). TCRdb took the public reads, trimmed them with fastp at Q25, ran MiXCR for clone calling and kept in-frame beta chains. Every distinct CDR3 protein forms one entry, paired with its most common genes and DNA. These V and J calls originate from TCRdb's pipeline instead of the authors' own analysis. This sample holds 490,000 or so distinct CDR3 sequences; nearly 20% were observed only once. The ten largest clones take up roughly 44% of the sample.

In this sample, this clonotype turned up a few times. There is no known antigen for this receptor. Base quality data are lacking; no much larger clone is found one base away. The clonotype was recovered from a man in his forties with Graves' ophthalmopathy. Sequencing was carried out using blood. The sequence links TRBV7-2 to TRBJ2-5; the D region possibly corresponds to TRBD1 (6 bases align). The CDR3 loop reads CASSSNTGTQETQYF. The base sequence is TGTGCCAGCAGCTCAAACACCGGGACACAAGAGACCCAGTACTTC. When the CDR3 is completed using the reference TRBV7-2 and TRBJ2-5 genes on either side, the full variable domain is GAGVSQSPSNKVTEKGKDVELRCDPISGHTALYWYRQSLGQGLEFLIYFQGNSAPDKSGLPSDRFSAERTGGSVSTLTIQRTQQEDSAVYLCASSSNTGTQETQYFGPGTRLLVL.